The rows below give T cell receptor beta chains drawn from one sample of a study of radiotherapy plus CTLA-4 blockade in lung cancer. This table comes from immunoSEQ multiplex PCR, and its TCRdb copy is limited to in-frame clones, with some not included. Of 48,000 or so clones in the sample, 84% were seen once. The sample in question was peripheral blood, obtained from a patient treated with radiotherapy plus ipilimumab. The receptors stem from a human donor with non-small cell lung cancer whose response to radiotherapy plus ipilimumab could not be evaluated. The CDR3 runs from the conserved cysteine through the conserved F or W. The D gene is left open where the match is weak. Not all rows give a size; the values are once, few, many and, for expanded clones, a class.

CDR3 protein: CASSLEASGTNEQFF; CDR3 DNA: TGTGCCAGCAGCTTAGAGGCTAGCGGGACAAATGAGCAGTTCTTC; V gene: TRBV7-6; D gene: TRBD2; clone size: .; J gene: TRBJ2-1
CDR3 protein: CASSLAGGTGGEKLFF; CDR3 DNA: TGTGCCAGCAGCTTGGCCGGCGGGACAGGGGGCGAAAAACTGTTTTTT; V gene: TRBV5-5; D gene: TRBD1; clone size: few; J gene: TRBJ1-4
CDR3 protein: CASSKGEQPLYGYTF; CDR3 DNA: TGTGCCAGCAGTAAAGGGGAACAGCCCCTCTATGGCTACACCTTC; V gene: TRBV11-1; D gene: .; clone size: .; J gene: TRBJ1-2
CDR3 protein: CASSLPAAGGGQYF; CDR3 DNA: TGTGCCAGCAGCTTACCGGCGGCGGGGGGCGGGCAGTACTTC; V gene: TRBV7-2; D gene: TRBD2; clone size: few; J gene: TRBJ2-7
CDR3 protein: CASSLGTSGSADTQYF; CDR3 DNA: TGCGCCAGCAGCTTGGGGACTAGCGGGTCGGCAGATACGCAGTATTTT; V gene: TRBV5-1; D gene: TRBD2; clone size: .; J gene: TRBJ2-3
CDR3 protein: CASSLRGTTGNTIYF; CDR3 DNA: TGTGCCAGCAGCTTAAGGGGGACAACTGGAAACACCATATATTTT; V gene: TRBV5-6; D gene: .; clone size: once; J gene: TRBJ1-3
CDR3 protein: CASSQDRGINYGYTF; CDR3 DNA: TGCGCCAGCAGCCAAGACAGGGGAATAAACTATGGCTACACCTTC; V gene: TRBV4-3; D gene: .; clone size: .; J gene: TRBJ1-2
CDR3 protein: CASSLGQGFYNEQFF; CDR3 DNA: TGTGCCAGCAGCCTGGGACAGGGGTTCTACAATGAGCAGTTCTTC; V gene: TRBV7-2; D gene: TRBD1; clone size: .; J gene: TRBJ2-1
CDR3 protein: CASSQGADYGYTF; CDR3 DNA: TGCGCCAGCAGCCAAGGTGCGGACTATGGCTACACCTTC; V gene: TRBV4-3; D gene: .; clone size: .; J gene: TRBJ1-2
CDR3 protein: CASSPLNRDRGRGYEQYF; CDR3 DNA: TGTGCCAGCAGCCCTCTCAACCGGGACAGGGGGCGCGGGTACGAGCAGTACTTC; V gene: TRBV11-2; D gene: TRBD1; clone size: .; J gene: TRBJ2-7
CDR3 protein: CASSIVASGSYEQYF; CDR3 DNA: TGTGCCAGTAGTATAGTGGCTAGCGGAAGCTACGAGCAGTACTTC; V gene: TRBV19; D gene: TRBD2; clone size: .; J gene: TRBJ2-7
CDR3 protein: CASSPRQGDTDTQYF; CDR3 DNA: TGCGCCAGCAGCCCTCGACAGGGAGACACAGATACGCAGTATTTT; V gene: TRBV5-1; D gene: TRBD1; clone size: .; J gene: TRBJ2-3
CDR3 protein: CASSQEAEKRSGYTF; CDR3 DNA: TGCGCCAGCAGCCAAGAAGCGGAAAAACGTAGTGGCTACACCTTC; V gene: TRBV4-1; D gene: .; clone size: .; J gene: TRBJ1-2
CDR3 protein: CASSVGQSTDTQYF; CDR3 DNA: TGTGCCAGCAGCGTAGGCCAGAGCACAGATACGCAGTATTTT; V gene: TRBV9; D gene: .; clone size: few; J gene: TRBJ2-3
CDR3 protein: CSVYGLADAYNEQFF; CDR3 DNA: TGCAGCGTTTATGGACTAGCGGACGCCTACAATGAGCAGTTCTTC; V gene: TRBV29-1; D gene: TRBD2; clone size: .; J gene: TRBJ2-1
CDR3 protein: CASSYSGQASDTQYF; CDR3 DNA: TGTGCCAGCAGTTACTCGGGACAGGCCTCAGATACGCAGTATTTT; V gene: TRBV6-5; D gene: TRBD1; clone size: .; J gene: TRBJ2-3
CDR3 protein: CASSPGAGVEQYF; CDR3 DNA: TGTGCCAGCTCACCCGGAGCCGGGGTCGAGCAGTACTTC; V gene: TRBV18; D gene: .; clone size: .; J gene: TRBJ2-7
CDR3 protein: CASSLSGRAQETQYF; CDR3 DNA: TGTGCCAGCAGTTTAAGCGGGAGGGCCCAAGAGACCCAGTACTTC; V gene: TRBV28; D gene: TRBD2; clone size: .; J gene: TRBJ2-5
CDR3 protein: CASSFLLIGGSSTDTQYF; CDR3 DNA: TGTGCCAGCAGTTTCCTGTTAATTGGGGGGTCTAGCACAGATACGCAGTATTTT; V gene: TRBV28; D gene: .; clone size: .; J gene: TRBJ2-3
CDR3 protein: CASSPDSAGQPQHF; CDR3 DNA: TGTGCCAGCAGTCCCGACTCGGCGGGTCAGCCCCAGCATTTT; V gene: TRBV27; D gene: .; clone size: .; J gene: TRBJ1-5
CDR3 protein: CASSDRQGSNYGYTF; CDR3 DNA: TGTGCCAGCAGCGACCGACAGGGTAGTAACTATGGCTACACCTTC; V gene: TRBV7-9; D gene: TRBD1; clone size: once; J gene: TRBJ1-2
CDR3 protein: CASSLGGQGTKEAFF; CDR3 DNA: TGTGCCAGCAGCTTAGGCGGTCAGGGAACTAAAGAAGCTTTCTTT; V gene: TRBV11-1; D gene: .; clone size: .; J gene: TRBJ1-1
CDR3 protein: CASSSPGTATNTEAFF; CDR3 DNA: TGTGCCAGCAGCTCGCCCGGGACAGCTACCAACACTGAAGCTTTCTTT; V gene: TRBV7-9; D gene: TRBD1; clone size: .; J gene: TRBJ1-1
CDR3 protein: CASSPPSLQETQYF; CDR3 DNA: TGTGCCAGCTCACCACCGTCACTACAAGAGACCCAGTACTTC; V gene: TRBV18; D gene: .; clone size: .; J gene: TRBJ2-5
CDR3 protein: CASSSGLGNEQFF; CDR3 DNA: TGTGCCAGCAGCTCGGGACTAGGCAATGAGCAGTTCTTC; V gene: TRBV7-3; D gene: TRBD2; clone size: .; J gene: TRBJ2-1
CDR3 protein: CASSPEAYSYNEQFF; CDR3 DNA: TGCGCCAGCAGCCCGGAGGCTTACTCCTACAATGAGCAGTTCTTC; V gene: TRBV5-1; D gene: .; clone size: .; J gene: TRBJ2-1
CDR3 protein: CSAQTGATEAFF; CDR3 DNA: TGCAGCGCTCAAACAGGGGCCACTGAAGCTTTCTTT; V gene: TRBV29-1; D gene: TRBD1; clone size: once; J gene: TRBJ1-1